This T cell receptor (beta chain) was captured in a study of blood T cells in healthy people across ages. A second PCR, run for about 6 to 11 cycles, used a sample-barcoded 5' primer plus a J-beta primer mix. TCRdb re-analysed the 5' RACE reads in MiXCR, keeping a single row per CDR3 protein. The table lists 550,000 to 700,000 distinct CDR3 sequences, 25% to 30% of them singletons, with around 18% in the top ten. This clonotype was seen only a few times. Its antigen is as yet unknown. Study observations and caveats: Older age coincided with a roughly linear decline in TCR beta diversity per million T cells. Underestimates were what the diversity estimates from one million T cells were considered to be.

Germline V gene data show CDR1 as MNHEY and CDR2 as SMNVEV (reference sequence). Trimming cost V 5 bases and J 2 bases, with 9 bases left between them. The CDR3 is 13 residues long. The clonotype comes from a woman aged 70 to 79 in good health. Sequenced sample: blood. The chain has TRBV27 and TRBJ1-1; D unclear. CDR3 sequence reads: CASSTVLNTEAFF. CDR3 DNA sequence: TGTGCCAGCAGTACCGTTCTTAACACTGAAGCTTTCTTT.